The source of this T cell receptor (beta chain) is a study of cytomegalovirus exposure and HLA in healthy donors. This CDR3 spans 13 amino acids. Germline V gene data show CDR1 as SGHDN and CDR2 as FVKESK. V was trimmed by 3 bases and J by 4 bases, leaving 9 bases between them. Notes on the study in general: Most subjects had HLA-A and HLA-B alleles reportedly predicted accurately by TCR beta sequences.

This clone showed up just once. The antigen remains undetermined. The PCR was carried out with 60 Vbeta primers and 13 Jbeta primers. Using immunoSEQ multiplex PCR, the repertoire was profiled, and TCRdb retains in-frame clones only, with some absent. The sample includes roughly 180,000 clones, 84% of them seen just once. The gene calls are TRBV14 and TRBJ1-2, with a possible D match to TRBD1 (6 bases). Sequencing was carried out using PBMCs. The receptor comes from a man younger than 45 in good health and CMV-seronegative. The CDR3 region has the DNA TGTGCCAGCAGCCAGGACAGCGTCTATGGCTACACCTTC. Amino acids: CASSQDSVYGYTF.